The clone carrying this T cell receptor (beta chain) was counted a few times. The target antigen is unknown. J gave up 1 base and V 5 bases, and 19 bases lay outside the gene matches. Germline values: CDR1 SEHNR, CDR2 FQNEAQ (reference sequence). The CDR3 runs to 19 residues. The entry originates in a study of T cells in Graves' hyperthyroidism and ophthalmopathy. As for the study in general: Staff took peripheral blood when the initial diagnosis was made, before any treatment began. Study-wide findings and caveats: Among clonotypes expanded in thyroid above 0.001, most were also found in blood.

Cells are PBMCs isolated from roughly 9.2 ml of fresh blood. RNA transcripts were the template for amplifying TCR beta CDR3 regions. First-round RT-PCR targeting the TCR CDR3 was performed with the HTBI primer set. TCRdb passed the multiplex PCR reads through MiXCR, listing each CDR3 protein once. The top ten clones hold approximately 27% of a sample with fewer than 400,000 distinct CDR3 sequences, over 11% of them seen once. J is TRBJ2-5 and V is TRBV7-9, with TRBD2 matching 7 bases. The receptor's source is a man over 45 with Graves' ophthalmopathy. Sequencing was done on a sample of blood. Written as DNA, the CDR3 is TGTGCCAGCAGCCCCGCCGGAGGTGGGAGGGCCAACCTCCAAGAGACCCAGTACTTC. Its protein is CASSPAGGGRANLQETQYF.